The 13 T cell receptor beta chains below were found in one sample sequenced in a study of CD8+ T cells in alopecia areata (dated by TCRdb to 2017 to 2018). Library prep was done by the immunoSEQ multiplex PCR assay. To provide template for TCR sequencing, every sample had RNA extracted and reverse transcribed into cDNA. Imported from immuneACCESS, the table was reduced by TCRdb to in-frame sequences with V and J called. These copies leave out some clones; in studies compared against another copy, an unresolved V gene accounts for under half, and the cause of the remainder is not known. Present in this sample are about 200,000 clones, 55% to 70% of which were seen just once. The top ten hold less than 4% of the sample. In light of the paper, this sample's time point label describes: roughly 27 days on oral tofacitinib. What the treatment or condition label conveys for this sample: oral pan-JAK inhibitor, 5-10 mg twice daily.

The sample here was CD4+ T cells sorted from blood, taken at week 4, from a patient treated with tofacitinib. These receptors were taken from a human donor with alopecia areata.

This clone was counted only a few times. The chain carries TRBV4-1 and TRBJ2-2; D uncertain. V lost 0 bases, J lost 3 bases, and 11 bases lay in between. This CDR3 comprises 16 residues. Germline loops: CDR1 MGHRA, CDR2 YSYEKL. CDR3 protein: CASSQDLNSDTGELFF. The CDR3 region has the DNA TGCGCCAGCAGCCAAGATCTGAACTCGGACACCGGGGAGCTGTTTTTT.

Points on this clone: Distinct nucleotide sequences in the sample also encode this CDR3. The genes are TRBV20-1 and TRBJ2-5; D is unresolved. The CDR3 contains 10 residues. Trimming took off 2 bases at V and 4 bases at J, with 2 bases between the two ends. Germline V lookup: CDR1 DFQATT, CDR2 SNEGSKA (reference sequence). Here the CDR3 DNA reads TGCAGTGCTAGACGAGAGACCCAGTACTTC. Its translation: CSARRETQYF.

CDR3: CASSQSLAGGLETQYF. Written as DNA, the CDR3 is TGCGCCAGCAGCCAATCCCTAGCGGGGGGGCTGGAGACCCAGTACTTC. The chain has TRBV4-3 and TRBJ2-5; 12 nucleotides line up with TRBD2. This CDR3 spans 16 amino acids. Losses at the gene ends were 2 bases for V and 5 bases for J; bases not matched to a gene: 6. Germline lookup yields CDR1 LGHNA and CDR2 YSLEER.

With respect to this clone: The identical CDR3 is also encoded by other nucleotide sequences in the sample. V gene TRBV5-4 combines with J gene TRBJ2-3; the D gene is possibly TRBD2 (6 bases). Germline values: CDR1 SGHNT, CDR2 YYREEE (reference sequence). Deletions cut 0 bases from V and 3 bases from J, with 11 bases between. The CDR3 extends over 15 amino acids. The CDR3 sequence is CASSLDGGGTDTQYF. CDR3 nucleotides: TGTGCCAGCAGCTTGGACGGGGGTGGGACAGATACGCAGTATTTT.

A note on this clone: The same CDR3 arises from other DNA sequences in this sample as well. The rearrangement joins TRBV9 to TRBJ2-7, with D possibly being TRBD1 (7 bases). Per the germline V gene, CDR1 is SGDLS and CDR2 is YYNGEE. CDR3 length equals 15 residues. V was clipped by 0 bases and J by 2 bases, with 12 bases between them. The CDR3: CASSVGQGGTYEQYF. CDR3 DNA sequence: TGTGCCAGCAGCGTAGGACAGGGAGGCACCTACGAGCAGTACTTC. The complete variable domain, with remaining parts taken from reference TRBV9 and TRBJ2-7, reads DSGVTQTPKHLITATGQRVTLRCSPRSGDLSVYWYQQSLDQGLQFLIQYYNGEERAKGNILERFSAQQFPDLHSELNLSSLELGDSALYFCASSVGQGGTYEQYFGPGTRLTVT.

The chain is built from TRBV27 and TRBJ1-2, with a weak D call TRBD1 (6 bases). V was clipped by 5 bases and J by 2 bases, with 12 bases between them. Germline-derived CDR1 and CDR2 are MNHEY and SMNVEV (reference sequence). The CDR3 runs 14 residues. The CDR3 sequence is CASSLKGGNYGYTF. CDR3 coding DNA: TGTGCCAGCAGTCTGAAGGGGGGAAACTATGGCTACACCTTC.

The CDR3 DNA reads TGTGCCAGCACCCCGTCGGGGGCCTCCTACAATGAGCAGTTCTTC. Amino acid sequence: CASTPSGASYNEQFF. The chain joins TRBV2 to TRBJ2-1; D tentatively reads TRBD1 or TRBD2 (6 bases each). CDR3 length: 15 amino acids. Germline values: CDR1 SNHLY, CDR2 FYNNEI. Trimming removed 7 bases from V and 0 bases from J, with 13 bases in between.

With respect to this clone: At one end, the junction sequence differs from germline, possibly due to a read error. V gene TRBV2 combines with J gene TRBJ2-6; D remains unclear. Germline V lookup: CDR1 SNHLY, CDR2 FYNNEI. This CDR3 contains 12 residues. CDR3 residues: CASSGSDTLYSF. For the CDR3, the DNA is TGTGCCAGCAGTGGTTCCGACACACTATACAGTTTC.

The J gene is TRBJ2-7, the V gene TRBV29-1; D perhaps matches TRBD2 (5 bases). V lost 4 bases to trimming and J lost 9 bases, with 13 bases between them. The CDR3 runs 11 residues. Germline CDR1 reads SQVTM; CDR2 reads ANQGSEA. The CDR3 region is CSVGLGGGQYF. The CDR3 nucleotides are TGCAGCGTTGGGCTAGGCGGAGGGCAGTACTTC.

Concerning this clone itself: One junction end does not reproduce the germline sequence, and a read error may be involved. The CDR3 reads CASSYSGTSIDTQYF. In nucleotides, the CDR3 is TGCGCCAGCAGCTATTCCGGGACTAGCATAGATACGCAGTATTTT. The chain joins TRBV5-1 to TRBJ2-3; 9 positions match TRBD2. CDR1 SGHRS and CDR2 YFSETQ come from the germline V gene. This CDR3 comprises 15 residues.

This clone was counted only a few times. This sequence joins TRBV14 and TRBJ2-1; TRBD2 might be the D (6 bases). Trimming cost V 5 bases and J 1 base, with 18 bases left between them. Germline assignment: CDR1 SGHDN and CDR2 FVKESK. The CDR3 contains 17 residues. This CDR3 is CASSSPTRQSSYNEQFF. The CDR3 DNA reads TGTGCCAGCAGCTCCCCGACTAGGCAATCTTCCTACAATGAGCAGTTCTTC.

The chain's CDR3 is CASSPRTSTDTEAFF. CDR3 nucleotides: TGTGCCAGCAGCCCGCGGACATCTACGGACACTGAAGCTTTCTTT. The gene calls are TRBV7-9 and TRBJ1-1; the D gene is possibly TRBD1 (5 bases). With 5 bases removed from V and 3 bases from J, the gap between germline ends came to 16 bases. The CDR3 covers 15 residues. Germline V gene data show CDR1 as SEHNR and CDR2 as FQNEAQ (reference sequence).

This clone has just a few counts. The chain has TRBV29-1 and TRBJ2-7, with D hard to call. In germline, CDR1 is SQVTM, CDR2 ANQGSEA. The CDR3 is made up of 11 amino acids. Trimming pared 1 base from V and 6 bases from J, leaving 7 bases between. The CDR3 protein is CSVEVSVEQYF. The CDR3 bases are TGCAGCGTTGAAGTATCGGTCGAGCAGTACTTC.